The 19 T cell receptor beta chains reported below all come from one sample, sequenced in a study of vaccination and CD4 T cells after COVID-19. Sequencing of DNA taken from cultured CD4+ T cells relied on the Oncomine TCR Beta short-read assay. MiXCR, applied by TCRdb to the PCR reads, yields one record per CDR3 protein. The sample holds 9,500 to 13,000 distinct CDR3 sequences, roughly 40% seen once. Stated treatment: approximately 9-day PBMC culture with coronavirus spike peptide pools or control peptides (ViraFEST assay). For these TCRs, the target antigens are not known. The sequencing here drew on CD4+ T cells from blood, cultured in vitro, taken after SARS-CoV-2 vaccination. All receptors derive from a human donor who had recovered from COVID-19.

The rearrangement uses TRBV3-1 and TRBJ2-5; D possibly corresponds to TRBD1 (5 bases). Trimming left V 0 bases short and J 4 bases short, with 12 bases between. The CDR3 length is 15 residues. Germline-derived CDR1 and CDR2 are LGHDT and YNNKEL (reference sequence). The CDR3 DNA reads as TGTGCCAGCAGCCAAGAGTCTCAGGGCCGAGAGACCCAGTACTTC. Encoded protein: CASSQESQGRETQYF.

This chain uses TRBV24-1 with TRBJ2-1; TRBD2 matches at 9 bases. Germline V gene data show CDR1 as KGHDR and CDR2 as SFDVKD. Unmatched junction bases numbered 3, after V lost 0 bases and J lost 4 bases. This CDR3 has 16 amino acids. The DNA of the CDR3 is TGTGCCACCAGTGATTTGGTAGCGGGGGAGTACAATGAGCAGTTCTTC. Translating it yields CATSDLVAGEYNEQFF.

V and J are TRBV27 and TRBJ2-2, with 12 nucleotides matching TRBD2. J lost 8 bases, V lost 5 bases, and 21 bases had no gene match. Germline V lookup: CDR1 MNHEY, CDR2 SMNVEV (reference sequence). This CDR3 is built from 20 residues. CDR3 region: CASSPPELASGRARKGELFF. The CDR3 bases are TGTGCCAGCAGTCCCCCCGAGTTGGCTAGCGGGAGGGCCAGGAAGGGGGAGCTGTTTTTT.

The gene calls are TRBV6-1 and TRBJ2-2; 7 bases are a match to TRBD1. This CDR3 region has 15 residues. J was trimmed by 8 bases and V by 6 bases; bases with no gene match: 12. CDR1 is MNHNS and CDR2 is SASEGT in the germline V gene. For the CDR3, the DNA is TGTGCCAGCAGCCGGGACAGTCGTGTCGGGGGGGAGCTGTTTTTT. This codes for CASSRDSRVGGELFF.

The chain combines TRBV28 with TRBJ2-5; TRBD1 is a possible D gene (5 bases). From germline, CDR1 is MDHEN and CDR2 SYDVKM. The CDR3 covers 14 residues. The ends were cut back, 4 bases at V and 1 base at J, with 10 bases in the middle. The CDR3 bases are TGTGCCAGCAGTTCCGCTGGGGCCCAAGAGACCCAGTACTTC. It specifies CASSSAGAQETQYF.

V and J are TRBV4-2 and TRBJ1-2; D gene unclear. The CDR3 loop spans 13 amino acids. Germline V CDR1 and CDR2: LGHNA, YNFKEQ. Trimming removed 6 bases from V and 0 bases from J, with 8 bases in between. The CDR3 DNA sequence: TGTGCCAGCAGTACGAGGGCTAACTATGGCTACACCTTC. It is translated as CASSTRANYGYTF.

This sequence joins TRBV20-1 and TRBJ2-6; no definite D call. Germline V gene lookup returns CDR1 DFQATT and CDR2 SNEGSKA (reference sequence). V lost 0 bases and J lost 4, with 4 bases in between. The CDR3 spans 13 residues. CDR3 DNA sequence: TGCAGTGCTAGAGATCTCGGGGCCAACGTCCTGACTTTC. This codes for CSARDLGANVLTF.

The J gene is TRBJ1-1, the V gene TRBV7-2, with no clear D. The CDR3 consists of 14 residues. Looked up from germline, CDR1 is SGHTA and CDR2 is FQGNSA. V lost 5 bases and J 1 base, leaving 11 bases between the germline ends. CDR3: CASSHGPTNTEAFF. The CDR3 DNA reads as TGTGCCAGCAGCCACGGGCCAACGAACACTGAAGCTTTCTTT.

This chain links TRBV6-2 or TRBV6-3 with TRBJ1-2; the match to TRBD1 covers 7 bases. Germline assignment: CDR1 MNHEY and CDR2 SVGEGT. The CDR3 contains 13 residues. V gave up 2 bases and J gave up 13 bases; unmatched junction bases: 10. The CDR3 region has the DNA TGTGCCAGCAGTTACCAAGGGACAGCCTCTCGCACCTTC. It yields the protein CASSYQGTASRTF.

This clonotype was observed a handful of times. The chain has TRBV15 and TRBJ1-5; 8 nucleotides line up with TRBD1. CDR1 is LNHNV and CDR2 is YYDKDF in the germline V gene (reference sequence). The CDR3 loop spans 18 amino acids. J gave up 1 base and V 1 base, and 9 bases lay outside the gene matches. The chain's CDR3 is CATSRALGQGASNQPQHF. The CDR3 bases are TGTGCCACCAGCAGAGCCCTGGGGCAGGGGGCCAGCAATCAGCCCCAGCATTTT.

V and J are TRBV4-3 and TRBJ2-2, with TRBD2 matching over 8 bases. V trimming: 5 bases; J trimming: 0 bases; junction bases outside the gene matches: 2. Germline V gives CDR1 LGHNA, CDR2 YSLEER. The CDR3 runs to 15 residues. The CDR3 DNA reads as TGCGCCAGCAGCGGACTAGCCGCGAACACCGGGGAGCTGTTTTTT. Amino acid sequence: CASSGLAANTGELFF.

This clonotype was observed a single time. The chain joins TRBV19 to TRBJ2-3; D is undetermined. The V end was cut by 3 bases, the J end by 0 bases, with 13 bases between. The CDR3 consists of 16 residues. Germline values: CDR1 LNHDA, CDR2 SQIVND (reference sequence). CDR3 region: CASSIWTAPSTDTQYF. In DNA form, the CDR3 reads TGTGCCAGTAGTATCTGGACGGCCCCCAGCACAGATACGCAGTATTTT.

V gene TRBV20-1 combines with J gene TRBJ2-5; weak D call: TRBD2 (5 bases). Germline V gene sequence: CDR1 DFQATT, CDR2 SNEGSKA (reference sequence). This CDR3 region has 13 residues. V lost 2 bases and J 1 base, leaving 8 bases between the germline ends. In DNA form, the CDR3 reads TGCAGTGCTAGATCGGGGTTCCAAGAGACCCAGTACTTC. As protein: CSARSGFQETQYF.

This clonotype was observed a handful of times. This sequence joins TRBV7-3 and TRBJ1-1; TRBD1 matches at 7 bases. The J segment lost 5 bases and the V segment lost 4 bases, leaving 4 bases of the junction unmatched. CDR1 is SGHTA, CDR2 FQGTGA, per germline. This CDR3 comprises 13 residues. The CDR3 spells CASSSDRETEAFF. The CDR3 DNA reads as TGTGCCAGCAGCTCCGACAGGGAGACTGAAGCTTTCTTT.

Within the sample, this clonotype is medium-sized. The chain uses TRBV7-9 and TRBJ2-3; TRBD1 agrees at 8 bases. The CDR3 loop spans 15 amino acids. V lost 2 bases, J lost 5 bases, and 6 bases stayed unmatched. Germline V CDR1 and CDR2: SEHNR, FQNEAQ (reference sequence). The CDR3 loop is CASSLTGQGRDTQYF. The CDR3 coding sequence is TGTGCCAGCAGCTTAACCGGACAGGGCAGAGATACGCAGTATTTT.

The chain is built from TRBV28 and TRBJ2-3; 13 nucleotides agree with TRBD2. V lost 5 bases to trimming and J lost 2 bases; unmatched junction nucleotides: 4. Per germline, CDR1 MDHEN and CDR2 SYDVKM. This CDR3 is 16 amino acids long. The CDR3 DNA reads TGTGCCAGCAGTCCGGGACTAGCGGGGACCACAGATACGCAGTATTTT. This sequence encodes CASSPGLAGTTDTQYF.

This clonotype was recorded a few times. The V call is TRBV20-1, the J call TRBJ1-2; D uncertain. In germline, CDR1 is DFQATT, CDR2 SNEGSKA (reference sequence). The CDR3 totals 13 residues. V was trimmed by 0 bases and J by 0 bases, leaving 5 bases between them. As DNA, the CDR3 is TGCAGTGCTAGAGATCGAGCTAACTATGGCTACACCTTC. Amino acids: CSARDRANYGYTF.

This chain joins TRBV29-1 and TRBJ2-2; TRBD2 matches at 13 bases. V lost 4 bases and J lost 2; bases outside the gene matches: 1. The CDR3 totals 15 residues. In germline, CDR1 is SQVTM, CDR2 ANQGSEA. CDR3 nucleotide sequence: TGCAGCGTTGGGACTAGCGGGAGAAACACCGGGGAGCTGTTTTTT. Its translation is CSVGTSGRNTGELFF.

CDR3 sequence reads: CASRAGTYQPQHF. The DNA of the CDR3 is TGTGCCAGCAGAGCCGGGACTTATCAGCCCCAGCATTTT. This chain uses TRBV6-1 with TRBJ1-5, with D possibly being TRBD1 (5 bases). The germline V and J ends were trimmed by 6 bases and 5 bases, with 11 bases remaining between them. Germline loops: CDR1 MNHNS, CDR2 SASEGT. This CDR3 is 13 amino acids long.